These T cell receptor beta chains were read from a single sample in a study of blood T cell repertoires in COVID-19. This table comes from immunoSEQ multiplex PCR, and its TCRdb copy is limited to in-frame clones, with some not included. The data show a few hundred thousand clones, with roughly nine tenths seen just once and less than 2% held by the top ten. Sequencing input: peripheral blood. All receptors come from a woman in her 30s with COVID-19, enrolled during active disease. The CDR3 runs from the conserved cysteine through the conserved F or W. A D gene is named only where the DNA matches it firmly.

d_gene	v_gene	j_gene	CDR3nt	CDR3aa
.	TRBV19	TRBJ2-2	TGTGCCAGTAGTATTAGGCTAGATTACACCGGGGAGCTGTTTTTT	CASSIRLDYTGELFF
.	TRBV9	TRBJ1-6	TGTGCCAGCAGCGCGCCCGCCGCGACAGGCGTAGAAAGCTCCTATAATTCACCCCTCCACTTT	CASSAPAATGVESSYNSPLHF
.	TRBV5-1	TRBJ2-1	TGCGCCAGCAGCTATATCCGGGGGGAGCAGTTCTTC	CASSYIRGEQFF
.	TRBV3-1/TRBV3-2	TRBJ1-1	TGTGCCAGCAGCCAAGGTTGGAGGAACACTGAAGCTTTCTTT	CASSQGWRNTEAFF
TRBD1	TRBV2	TRBJ2-2	TGTGCCAGCAGTGGACAGGGTTTGACCGGGGAGCTGTTTTTT	CASSGQGLTGELFF
.	TRBV11-3	TRBJ1-6	TGTGCCAGCAGCTTAGGCAGGGCCAATTCACCCCTCCACTTT	CASSLGRANSPLHF
.	TRBV7-3	TRBJ1-3	TGTGCCAGCAGCTTAACGGGTTCGGAGCTCGGAAACACCATATATTTT	CASSLTGSELGNTIYF
TRBD1	TRBV9	TRBJ1-3	TGTGCCAGCGGACTGACAGGGCTCCCTGGAAACACCATATATTTT	CASGLTGLPGNTIYF
.	TRBV25-1	TRBJ2-3	TGTGCCAGCAGTCCCGATATTAGCAATCAGCCCCAGTATTTT	CASSPDISNQPQYF
TRBD1	TRBV4-2	TRBJ2-4	TGTGCCAGCAGCCAAGGGGACAGCTTTCGAGTCTTAGCCAAAAACATTCAGTACTTC	CASSQGDSFRVLAKNIQYF
.	TRBV6-5	TRBJ1-2	TGTGCCAGCATGCGACAGTTGGGATATGGCTACACCTTC	CASMRQLGYGYTF
.	TRBV12-3/TRBV12-4	TRBJ1-1	TGTGCCAGCAGTTTGTCGGTGAACACTGAAGCTTTCTTT	CASSLSVNTEAFF
.	TRBV6-4	TRBJ2-1	TGTGCCAGCAGAAACACTGGACTGGGGGGAAATGAGCAGTTCTTC	CASRNTGLGGNEQFF
TRBD2	TRBV7-2	TRBJ2-5	TGTGCCAGCAGCCATCGGCGGGGGGGTGGAGCGGAGACCCAGTACTTC	CASSHRRGGGAETQYF
TRBD2	TRBV6-7	TRBJ2-3	TGTGCCAGCAGTTACTTCGACGGGCGGGGGTGGACAGATACGCAGTATTTT	CASSYFDGRGWTDTQYF
TRBD2	TRBV7-2	TRBJ2-5	TGTGCCAGCAGCTTAGGCGGGGGGGCCCGGGTAGAGACCCAGTACTTC	CASSLGGGARVETQYF
.	TRBV3-1/TRBV3-2	TRBJ2-3	TGTGCCAGCAGCCAACTCCAGGGCGCAGATACGCAGTATTTT	CASSQLQGADTQYF
.	TRBV2	TRBJ2-2	TGTGCCAGCAGTGAAATCTCCGGGGAGCTGTTTTTT	CASSEISGELFF
TRBD1	TRBV28	TRBJ1-2	TGTGCCAGCAGCCTCAGGAGACAGGGGACACGTGGCTACACCTTC	CASSLRRQGTRGYTF
.	TRBV13	TRBJ2-5	TGTGCCAGCAGCCCCGGGTACCAAGAGACCCAGTACTTC	CASSPGYQETQYF